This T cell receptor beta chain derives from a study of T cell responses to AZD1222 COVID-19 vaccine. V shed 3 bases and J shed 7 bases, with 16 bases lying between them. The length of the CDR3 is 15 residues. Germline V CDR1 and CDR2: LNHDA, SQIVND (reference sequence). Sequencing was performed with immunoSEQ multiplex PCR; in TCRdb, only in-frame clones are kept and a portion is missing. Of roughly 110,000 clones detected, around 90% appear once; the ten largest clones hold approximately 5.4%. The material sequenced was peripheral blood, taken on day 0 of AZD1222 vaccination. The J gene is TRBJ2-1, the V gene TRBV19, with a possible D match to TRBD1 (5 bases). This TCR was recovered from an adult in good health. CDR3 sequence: CASSMGPVSRNEQFF. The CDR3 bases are TGTGCCAGTAGTATGGGGCCAGTAAGTCGAAATGAGCAGTTCTTC.